The 6 T cell receptor beta chains below were found in one sample sequenced in a study of blood T cell repertoires in COVID-19. Repertoires were generated with immunoSEQ multiplex PCR, while TCRdb's copy carries only in-frame clones and drops some. Here the sample spans under 250,000 clones, roughly 90% being singletons. Input material: peripheral blood. All receptors come from a woman in her sixties or seventies with acute or convalescent COVID-19.

This chain connects TRBV5-4 to TRBJ1-1, with 9 bases aligning to TRBD1. The CDR3 is 15 residues long. Germline-derived CDR1 and CDR2 are SGHNT and YYREEE (reference sequence). V lost 3 bases to trimming and J lost 5 bases; unmatched junction nucleotides: 8. Written as DNA, the CDR3 is TGTGCCAGCAGCTCCCGGACAGGGGTTTGGACTGAAGCTTTCTTT. This gives the protein CASSSRTGVWTEAFF.

The V and J genes are TRBV30 and TRBJ2-1, with 11 bases identical to TRBD2. Germline CDR1 and CDR2: GTSNPN and SVGIG (reference sequence). The junction had 7 bases not matched to a gene; V was cut back by 2 bases and J by 10 bases. The CDR3 loop spans 14 amino acids. The CDR3 loop is CAWSTSGGRKEQFF. CDR3 in DNA: TGTGCCTGGAGTACTAGCGGGGGCCGGAAGGAGCAGTTCTTC.

The chain employs TRBV28 and TRBJ2-3; 7 bases are shared with TRBD1. CDR1 and CDR2 from the germline V gene are MDHEN and SYDVKM. The CDR3 has 15 amino acids. V lost 10 bases and J lost 0; bases outside the gene matches: 10. In DNA form, the CDR3 reads TGTGCCACCGGGACAGCGAAGACTAGCACAGATACGCAGTATTTT. Translating it yields CATGTAKTSTDTQYF.

The chain combines TRBV5-1 with TRBJ2-6, with D tentatively TRBD1 (6 bases). Germline values: CDR1 SGHRS, CDR2 YFSETQ. There are 15 residues in the CDR3. V lost 7 bases to trimming and J lost 3 bases, with 14 bases between them. The CDR3 here is CASQRQESGANVLTF. Here the CDR3 DNA reads TGCGCCAGCCAAAGACAGGAAAGTGGGGCCAACGTCCTGACTTTC.

The J gene is TRBJ1-1, the V gene TRBV19; no definite D call. V gave up 5 bases and J gave up 6 bases, with 10 bases separating them. Looked up from germline, CDR1 is LNHDA and CDR2 is SQIVND (reference sequence). This CDR3 comprises 12 residues. The DNA of the CDR3 is TGTGCCAGTAGTCACCCCCTATCTGAAGCTTTCTTT. Translation: CASSHPLSEAFF.

This chain connects TRBV6-5 to TRBJ1-6, with 8 bases that match TRBD1. This CDR3 is 15 amino acids long. The germline V gene has CDR1 MNHEY and CDR2 SVGAGI. V shed 6 bases and J 5 bases; nucleotides not matched to a gene: 6. The CDR3 sequence is CASSEGDRNNSPLHF. The CDR3 nucleotides read TGTGCCAGCAGCGAGGGGGACAGGAATAATTCACCCCTCCACTTT.